This passage covers 25 T cell receptor beta chains from one sample sequenced in a study of CD8 T cells in Susac syndrome. Reverse transcription of roughly 0.5 to 1 ug RNA was carried out with random hexamers. TCRdb ran MiXCR on the immunoSEQ multiplex PCR reads and lists one entry per CDR3 protein. The sample records just over 150,000 distinct CDR3 sequences, 90% to 95% being singletons. Input material: CD8+ T cells from PBMCs. These receptors originate from a human donor with multiple sclerosis.

The J gene is TRBJ1-2, the V gene TRBV20-1; TRBD1 might be the D (5 bases). Deletions cut 3 bases from V and 9 bases from J, with 20 bases between. CDR3 length: 14 amino acids. Germline V gene lookup returns CDR1 DFQATT and CDR2 SNEGSKA (reference sequence). This CDR3 reads CSARLPGQGRSYTF. CDR3 DNA sequence: TGCAGTGCTAGGCTCCCAGGTCAGGGAAGAAGCTACACCTTC.

V gene TRBV12-5 combines with J gene TRBJ2-1; D uncertain. Germline assignment: CDR1 LGHNT and CDR2 FRNRAP. The CDR3 contains 15 residues. Trimming removed 7 bases from V and 0 bases from J, with 13 bases in between. The DNA for the CDR3 is TGTGCTAGTGCCCCCAGGACGGGCTCCTACAATGAGCAGTTCTTC. This translates into CASAPRTGSYNEQFF.

This chain joins TRBV29-1 and TRBJ2-5; tentatively, D is TRBD2 (5 bases). The V gene's germline CDR1 is SQVTM and CDR2 ANQGSEA. This CDR3 has 11 amino acids. Trimming cost V 4 bases and J 5 bases, with 8 bases left between them. The DNA of the CDR3 is TGCAGCGTTGGAGGGCACGAGACCCAGTACTTC. This sequence encodes CSVGGHETQYF.

The chain joins TRBV11-1 to TRBJ2-6; TRBD1 matches 8 bases. The CDR3 runs to 21 residues. Trimming removed 1 base from V and 3 bases from J; junction bases left unmatched: 17. CDR1 SGHAT and CDR2 FQDESV come from the germline V gene (reference sequence). This CDR3 reads CASSLEVYRDRTNNGANVLTF. CDR3 nucleotide sequence: TGTGCCAGCAGCTTAGAGGTCTACCGGGACAGGACGAATAATGGGGCCAACGTCCTGACTTTC.

The gene calls are TRBV27 and TRBJ2-3, with no clear D. Looked up from germline, CDR1 is MNHEY and CDR2 is SMNVEV (reference sequence). The CDR3 has 17 amino acids. V gave up 2 bases and J gave up 3 bases, with 18 bases separating them. The CDR3 nucleotides read TGTGCCAGCAGTTTACGTGGGATAGCTCCTCTGACAGATACGCAGTATTTT. Amino acids: CASSLRGIAPLTDTQYF.

The rearrangement joins TRBV4-1 to TRBJ2-5; D perhaps matches TRBD2 (7 bases). The germline CDR1 and CDR2 sequences are MGHRA and YSYEKL. V lost 1 base to trimming and J lost 1 base, with 19 bases between them. This CDR3 has 18 residues. The CDR3, as DNA: TGCGCCAGCAGCCAAGTCCAACCTAGGGGGGGCAGCCAAGAGACCCAGTACTTC. Protein: CASSQVQPRGGSQETQYF.

Points on this clonotype: An end of the junction differs from the germline gene, which may be a read error. The V call is TRBV7-2, the J call TRBJ2-3; D assignment may be TRBD1 or TRBD2 (5 bases each). Germline V lookup: CDR1 SGHTA, CDR2 FQGNSA. The CDR3 is made up of 17 amino acids. The CDR3 DNA reads TGTGCCAGCAGCTTAAGCCAAGGACCCCTGCCTCTCTTCGGGACCTCTTTT. This gives the protein CASSLSQGPLPLFGTSF.

The rearrangement uses TRBV20-1 and TRBJ2-7; 10 nucleotides align to TRBD2. The CDR3 sequence is 15 residues long. J lost 0 bases, V lost 1 base, and 3 bases had no gene match. Germline values: CDR1 DFQATT, CDR2 SNEGSKA (reference sequence). CDR3 nucleotides: TGCAGTGCTAGAGGGCTAGCGGGGGACTCCTACGAGCAGTACTTC. Amino acid sequence: CSARGLAGDSYEQYF.

J is TRBJ2-3 and V is TRBV7-9, with 9 bases lining up with TRBD1. The V and J ends lost 5 bases and 4 bases, in that order; junction bases with no gene match: 10. Germline values: CDR1 SEHNR, CDR2 FQNEAQ (reference sequence). CDR3 length equals 16 residues. This CDR3 reads CASSQGQGWTPDTQYF. CDR3 nucleotide sequence: TGTGCCAGCAGCCAAGGACAGGGGTGGACCCCAGATACGCAGTATTTT.

The chain combines TRBV20-1 with TRBJ2-5; 11 nucleotides align to TRBD2. After removal of 6 bases from V and 5 bases from J, the junction contained 8 bases not matched to a gene. Germline V gene sequence: CDR1 DFQATT, CDR2 SNEGSKA (reference sequence). There are 14 residues in the CDR3. Written as DNA, the CDR3 is TGCAGTGCAAATAGCGGGGGGGCCGGCGAGACCCAGTACTTC. It codes for CSANSGGAGETQYF.

The chain couples TRBV29-1 to TRBJ1-1; 8 bases map to TRBD1. Trimming took 6 bases from V and 4 from J; bases not matched to a gene: 10. Germline V gene data show CDR1 as SQVTM and CDR2 as ANQGSEA. This CDR3 has 14 amino acids. CDR3 loop: CSVGGLTGGTEAFF. DNA for the CDR3: TGCAGCGTCGGGGGACTAACAGGGGGCACTGAAGCTTTCTTT.

The rearrangement uses TRBV20-1 and TRBJ1-2; D may be TRBD1 (6 bases). The CDR3 runs 13 residues. The V and J ends lost 7 bases and 6 bases respectively, with 18 bases between them. CDR1 is DFQATT, CDR2 SNEGSKA, per germline (reference sequence). The DNA for the CDR3 is TGCAGTGTCCCCTCGGGGGCTAGGGATGGCTACACCTTC. Its translation is CSVPSGARDGYTF.

Here the CDR3 reads CASSLVTRDGYTF. The CDR3 coding sequence is TGTGCCAGCAGTTTAGTGACCAGGGATGGCTACACCTTC. The V call is TRBV28, the J call TRBJ1-2; D is perhaps TRBD1 (5 bases). Germline V CDR1 and CDR2: MDHEN, SYDVKM. CDR3 size: 13 residues. Trimming took 2 bases from V and 6 from J, leaving 10 bases between them.

This rearrangement joins TRBV20-1 to TRBJ2-2; perhaps TRBD1 as D (5 bases). The length of the CDR3 is 13 residues. V was shortened by 3 bases and J by 8 bases, with 13 bases between the two germline ends. Per the germline V gene, CDR1 is DFQATT and CDR2 is SNEGSKA (reference sequence). Written as DNA, the CDR3 is TGCAGTGCTAGTCGTCTCAGGGTGGGGGAGCTGTTTTTT. Residues: CSASRLRVGELFF.

The V and J genes are TRBV7-9 and TRBJ1-2; a possible D gene is TRBD1 (6 bases). V was pared by 1 base and J by 6 bases, with 9 bases between. CDR3 size: 13 residues. CDR1 is SEHNR and CDR2 is FQNEAQ in the germline V gene (reference sequence). The CDR3 spells CASSLGSGDGYTF. CDR3 sequence (DNA): TGTGCCAGCAGCTTAGGATCAGGGGATGGCTACACCTTC.

The V and J genes are TRBV30 and TRBJ2-3; a possible D gene is TRBD2 (5 bases). Germline-derived CDR1 and CDR2 are GTSNPN and SVGIG (reference sequence). This CDR3 spans 14 amino acids. Trimming shortened V by 1 base and J by 2 bases, and 10 bases separated the two germline ends. The CDR3 DNA reads TGTGCCTGGAGTGAAAAGCGGATCACAGATACGCAGTATTTT. This codes for CAWSEKRITDTQYF.

This rearrangement joins TRBV2 to TRBJ1-2, with D hard to call. Germline CDR1 and CDR2: SNHLY and FYNNEI. Trimming cost V 7 bases and J 7 bases, with 10 bases left between them. The CDR3 length is 11 residues. The CDR3 here is CASNIGSGYTF. The CDR3 DNA reads as TGTGCCAGCAATATAGGGTCTGGCTACACCTTC.

This clonotype was observed a few times. V gene TRBV27 combines with J gene TRBJ2-1, with D unclear. The CDR3 is 12 amino acids. Germline V gene sequence: CDR1 MNHEY, CDR2 SMNVEV (reference sequence). The V gene lost 0 bases and the J gene lost 6 bases, with 3 bases spanning the gap. The CDR3 loop is CASSLSLNEQFF. CDR3 DNA sequence: TGTGCCAGCAGTTTATCCCTCAATGAGCAGTTCTTC.

This clonotype was recorded once. The J gene is TRBJ2-3, the V gene TRBV6-5, with D perhaps matching TRBD1 (6 bases). CDR1 and CDR2 from the germline V gene are MNHEY and SVGAGI. This CDR3 comprises 15 residues. V was clipped by 0 bases and J by 1 base, with 8 bases between them. This chain's CDR3 is CASSYSKGGTDTQYF. The CDR3 region has the DNA TGTGCCAGCAGTTACTCTAAGGGGGGCACAGATACGCAGTATTTT.

V gene TRBV6-1 combines with J gene TRBJ1-1, with TRBD1 matching 9 bases. This CDR3 comprises 13 residues. The germline V gene encodes CDR1 MNHNS and CDR2 SASEGT. V shed 9 bases and J 7 bases; nucleotides not matched to a gene: 9. The CDR3 is CASAGTGWHEAFF. The DNA of the CDR3 is TGTGCCAGTGCTGGGACAGGGTGGCATGAAGCTTTCTTT.

The chain couples TRBV20-1 to TRBJ2-7; D is undetermined. With 5 bases removed from V and 0 bases from J, the gap between germline ends came to 11 bases. Germline CDR1 is DFQATT and CDR2 is SNEGSKA (reference sequence). CDR3 length: 13 amino acids. The CDR3 region is CSADELPSYEQYF. CDR3 DNA sequence: TGCAGTGCTGACGAGCTGCCCTCCTACGAGCAGTACTTC.

V is TRBV7-9 and J is TRBJ2-2; no reliable D call. This CDR3 is 11 amino acids long. Between the trimmed V and J ends, which lost 5 bases and 10 bases, there was a span of 8 bases. CDR1 and CDR2 (germline): SEHNR, FQNEAQ (reference sequence). Here the CDR3 reads CASSPTQELFF. CDR3 nucleotide sequence: TGTGCCAGCAGCCCCACCCAGGAGCTGTTTTTT.

The J gene is TRBJ1-6, the V gene TRBV9, with D unclear. The germline gives CDR1 SGDLS, CDR2 YYNGEE. This CDR3 is 15 amino acids long. The V end lost 0 bases, the J end lost 10 bases, and 14 bases lay between the germline ends. This CDR3 is CASSVGVGYKSPLHF. The CDR3 nucleotides read TGTGCCAGCAGCGTAGGGGTAGGGTACAAGTCACCCCTCCACTTT.

The chain has TRBV19 and TRBJ2-1; 7 nucleotides agree with TRBD2. There are 15 residues in the CDR3. The V gene's germline CDR1 is LNHDA and CDR2 SQIVND (reference sequence). V dropped 4 bases and J dropped 0; count of bases not matched to a gene: 3. CDR3: CASSSGGSSYNEQFF. CDR3 DNA sequence: TGTGCCAGTAGTAGCGGGGGATCCTCCTACAATGAGCAGTTCTTC.

Only a few counts were recorded for this clonotype. The CDR3 reads CASSYSSGANVLTF. The DNA for the CDR3 is TGTGCCAGCAGTTACAGCTCTGGGGCCAACGTCCTGACTTTC. The V call is TRBV6-2 or TRBV6-3, the J call TRBJ2-6; D uncertain. Deletions cut 2 bases from V and 0 bases from J, with 2 bases between. The CDR3 length is 14 residues. Per germline, CDR1 MNHEY and CDR2 SVGEGT.